These 26 T cell receptor beta chains originate from one sample sequenced in a study of early stage breast cancer tumors. Measured with immunoSEQ multiplex PCR; TCRdb has only the in-frame clones, and not every one. This sample has roughly 30,000 clones, with roughly four fifths found just once. The sample taken for sequencing was blood. All receptors derive from a person aged 40-50 years with breast cancer.

The chain joins TRBV7-7 to TRBJ2-5, with D hard to call. The V end was cut by 0 bases, the J end by 2 bases, with 10 bases between. Germline V lookup: CDR1 SSHAT, CDR2 FNYEAQ (reference sequence). The CDR3 spans 15 residues. The CDR3 DNA reads as TGTGCCAGCAGCTTAGCGCTTGGCAGTCAAGAGACCCAGTACTTC. Its translation: CASSLALGSQETQYF.

The chain uses TRBV2 and TRBJ2-1, with D possibly matching TRBD2 (5 bases). The CDR3 has 15 residues. V lost 0 bases to trimming and J lost 3 bases, with 9 bases between them. CDR1 is SNHLY and CDR2 is FYNNEI in the germline V gene. The CDR3 nucleotides read TGTGCCAGCAGTGAAGCCGAGGGAATCTACAATGAGCAGTTCTTC. This gives the protein CASSEAEGIYNEQFF.

The chain recombines TRBV5-8 with TRBJ2-5, with TRBD1 as a possible D gene (6 bases). Trimming shortened V by 4 bases and J by 2 bases, and 21 bases separated the two germline ends. The CDR3 is 17 residues long. In germline, CDR1 is SGHTS, CDR2 YDEGEE. The CDR3 DNA reads TGTGCCAGCAGCATAGACCCGGATGACAGGTTGCAAGAGACCCAGTACTTC. This sequence encodes CASSIDPDDRLQETQYF.

The chain employs TRBV7-3 and TRBJ2-5; 10 nucleotides align to TRBD1. J gave up 4 bases and V 3 bases, and 8 bases lay outside the gene matches. Germline CDR1 is SGHTA and CDR2 is FQGTGA. The length of the CDR3 is 16 residues. CDR3 amino acids: CASSLLGTGDGETQYF. The CDR3 bases are TGTGCCAGCAGCTTGCTCGGGACAGGGGATGGAGAGACCCAGTACTTC.

V is TRBV2 and J is TRBJ2-7; D might be TRBD1 or TRBD2, each matching 5 bases. This CDR3 spans 14 amino acids. The germline V and J ends were trimmed by 8 bases and 2 bases, with 16 bases remaining between them. Germline V gene lookup returns CDR1 SNHLY and CDR2 FYNNEI. The CDR3 nucleotides are TGTGCCAGCTTCCTCGAGGGGAGCCCCTACGAGCAGTACTTC. It encodes CASFLEGSPYEQYF.

This clone has only a few counts. The chain couples TRBV11-1 to TRBJ2-7; 11 bases fit TRBD2. CDR3 size: 14 residues. Germline loops: CDR1 SGHAT, CDR2 FQDESV (reference sequence). V lost 6 bases and J lost 6; bases outside the gene matches: 7. The CDR3 DNA follows: TGTGCCAGCAGTCCGGGACTAGCGGTTGTCGAGCAGTACTTC. Amino acids: CASSPGLAVVEQYF.

J is TRBJ2-5 and V is TRBV30, with a possible D match to TRBD2 (5 bases). V was shortened by 3 bases and J by 5 bases, with 13 bases between the two germline ends. The CDR3 is made up of 13 amino acids. Germline assignment: CDR1 GTSNPN and CDR2 SVGIG (reference sequence). The CDR3 is CAWRAGSSETQYF. In DNA form, the CDR3 reads TGTGCCTGGAGGGCTGGGTCTAGCGAGACCCAGTACTTC. The full variable domain, in which reference TRBV30 and TRBJ2-5 provide the parts outside the CDR3, is SQTIHQWPATLVQPVGSPLSLECTVEGTSNPNLYWYRQAAGRGLQLLFYSVGIGQISSEVPQNLSASRPQDRQFILSSKKLLLSDSGFYLCAWRAGSSETQYFGPGTRLLVL.

CDR3 sequence (DNA): TGTGCCACAAACCAGGAACGAGGGGTGGGGACTGAAGCTTTCTTT. Translating it yields CATNQERGVGTEAFF. The J gene is TRBJ1-1, the V gene TRBV2, with a possible D match to TRBD1 (5 bases). Trimming stripped 10 bases from V and 5 bases from J, with 23 bases between. This CDR3 has 15 amino acids. Germline lookup yields CDR1 SNHLY and CDR2 FYNNEI.

V and J are TRBV18 and TRBJ2-1; 13 nucleotides line up with TRBD2. Trimming removed 2 bases from V and 0 bases from J; junction bases left unmatched: 1. CDR1 is KGHSH and CDR2 is LQKENI in the germline V gene. The CDR3 runs 17 residues. CDR3 nucleotides: TGTGCCAGCTCACCAAGGACTAGCGGGAGCTCCTACAATGAGCAGTTCTTC. Translation gives CASSPRTSGSSYNEQFF.

The chain carries TRBV19 and TRBJ2-2; 9 bases map to TRBD1. The germline CDR1 and CDR2 sequences are LNHDA and SQIVND (reference sequence). V lost 5 bases and J lost 0; bases outside the gene matches: 10. The CDR3 contains 18 residues. The CDR3 protein is CASSLSSQGAANTGELFF. CDR3 DNA sequence: TGTGCCAGTAGTCTCTCCTCACAGGGGGCCGCGAACACCGGGGAGCTGTTTTTT.

This sequence joins TRBV28 and TRBJ2-7; D is possibly TRBD2 (5 bases). The germline V gene encodes CDR1 MDHEN and CDR2 SYDVKM. The CDR3 is 19 amino acids. Between the trimmed V and J ends, which lost 1 base and 0 bases, there was a span of 22 bases. The CDR3: CASSLFFGNPAANSYEQYF. The CDR3 DNA is TGTGCCAGCAGTTTATTTTTCGGGAACCCCGCCGCCAACTCCTACGAGCAGTACTTC.

The chain is built from TRBV6-6 and TRBJ2-7; TRBD2 agrees at 11 bases. CDR3 length equals 16 residues. Looked up from germline, CDR1 is MNHNY and CDR2 is SVGAGI (reference sequence). Germline trimming cut 8 bases from V and 1 base from J; bases unmatched to any gene: 10. CDR3: CASGNPGTSGSYEQYF. The CDR3 DNA follows: TGTGCCAGCGGTAATCCCGGGACTAGCGGTTCCTACGAGCAGTACTTC.

This clone appeared once. V is TRBV5-4 and J is TRBJ2-1; TRBD1 matches 9 bases. V was pared by 6 bases and J by 6 bases, with 7 bases of the junction left unmatched. Germline loops: CDR1 SGHNT, CDR2 YYREEE (reference sequence). This CDR3 has 14 residues. The CDR3 sequence: CASTHGGQGNEQFF. CDR3 bases: TGTGCCAGCACCCATGGGGGACAGGGCAATGAGCAGTTCTTC.

A single count supports this clone. The CDR3 DNA reads as TGCGCCAGCAGCTTTCAGGGGGGTGAAGAGACCCAGTACTTC. Its translation is CASSFQGGEETQYF. V and J are TRBV5-1 and TRBJ2-5; D perhaps matches TRBD1 (7 bases). The V and J ends lost 2 bases and 3 bases respectively, with 11 bases between them. Germline CDR1 SGHRS, CDR2 YFSETQ. This CDR3 is 14 amino acids long.

The chain has TRBV20-1 and TRBJ2-5, with D unresolved. Germline lookup yields CDR1 DFQATT and CDR2 SNEGSKA (reference sequence). Deletions cut 6 bases from V and 5 bases from J, with 10 bases between. There are 11 residues in the CDR3. The CDR3 sequence: CSAFPKETQYF. The CDR3 nucleotides are TGCAGTGCCTTTCCGAAGGAGACCCAGTACTTC.

V gene TRBV5-6 combines with J gene TRBJ2-7; D is perhaps TRBD1 (6 bases). This CDR3 is 16 amino acids long. Germline values: CDR1 SGHDT, CDR2 YYEEEE. V shed 2 bases and J shed 1 base, with 16 bases lying between them. Written as DNA, the CDR3 is TGTGCCAGCAGCTTACACAGGGCAAAGAGGTCCTACGAGCAGTACTTC. Translating gives CASSLHRAKRSYEQYF.

This sequence joins TRBV6-5 and TRBJ2-3; the D is unclear. The V gene lost 6 bases and the J gene lost 6 bases, with 19 bases spanning the gap. Germline loops: CDR1 MNHEY, CDR2 SVGAGI. This CDR3 comprises 15 residues. CDR3 coding DNA: TGTGCCAGCAGAATCCTACGGGCTAGTTCCGATACGCAGTATTTT. This sequence encodes CASRILRASSDTQYF.

The chain combines TRBV12-5 with TRBJ1-1, with a weak D call TRBD1 (5 bases). The CDR3 length is 14 residues. Germline V gives CDR1 LGHNT, CDR2 FRNRAP. V lost 1 base, J lost 3 bases, and 9 bases lay in between. CDR3 sequence reads: CASGLEGSDTEAFF. The CDR3 DNA reads TGTGCTAGTGGTTTGGAGGGGTCGGACACTGAAGCTTTCTTT.

The genes are TRBV7-3 and TRBJ2-5; TRBD2 aligns across 8 bases. Germline V gene sequence: CDR1 SGHTA, CDR2 FQGTGA. With V trimmed by 5 bases and J by 1 base, 9 bases remained unmatched. The CDR3 has 16 amino acids. DNA of the CDR3: TGTGCCAGCAGCAGACAACTAGCGGTGCTCCAAGAGACCCAGTACTTC. Translated: CASSRQLAVLQETQYF. The full variable domain, with the rest looked up from reference TRBV7-3 and TRBJ2-5, is GAGVSQTPSNKVTEKGKYVELRCDPISGHTALYWYRQSLGQGPEFLIYFQGTGAADDSGLPNDRFFAVRPEGSVSTLKIQRTERGDSAVYLCASSRQLAVLQETQYFGPGTRLLVL.

The gene calls are TRBV14 and TRBJ2-3; D is tentatively TRBD1 or TRBD2 (5 bases each). Per the germline V gene, CDR1 is SGHDN and CDR2 is FVKESK. CDR3 length: 15 amino acids. V dropped 1 base and J dropped 6 bases, with 14 bases sitting between them. The CDR3 bases are TGTGCCAGCAGCCAAGGGGACCCCAAGGGGGATACGCAGTATTTT. Protein product: CASSQGDPKGDTQYF.

The chain carries TRBV12-5 and TRBJ2-3, with 16 positions matching TRBD2. Germline V gene lookup returns CDR1 LGHNT and CDR2 FRNRAP. The CDR3 has 18 residues. The J segment lost 2 bases and the V segment lost 4 bases, leaving 6 bases of the junction unmatched. CDR3 in amino acids: CASGSGTSGRVATDTQYF. The CDR3 DNA is TGTGCTAGTGGTTCGGGGACTAGCGGGAGGGTTGCCACAGATACGCAGTATTTT.

The chain has TRBV4-2 and TRBJ1-5, with 7 bases fitting TRBD1. Germline V gene sequence: CDR1 LGHNA, CDR2 YNFKEQ. The V and J ends lost 4 bases and 7 bases, in that order; junction bases with no gene match: 1. The CDR3 has 12 amino acids. Here the CDR3 DNA reads TGTGCCAGCAGCCCAGGGGGACAGCCCCAGCATTTT. It yields the protein CASSPGGQPQHF.

The rearrangement links TRBV10-3 to TRBJ2-3; D gene uncertain. V gave up 0 bases and J gave up 1 base, with 5 bases separating them. CDR1 and CDR2 (germline): ENHRY, SYGVKD. The CDR3 spans 14 residues. This CDR3 is CAISESTRTDTQYF. As DNA, the CDR3 is TGTGCCATCAGTGAGTCGACCCGCACAGATACGCAGTATTTT.

This clone appeared a few times. The chain uses TRBV28 and TRBJ1-4, with a tentative D call TRBD1 (5 bases). CDR3 length: 14 residues. CDR1 is MDHEN and CDR2 is SYDVKM in the germline V gene. V gave up 9 bases and J gave up 8 bases, with 19 bases separating them. The CDR3 spells CARTPGYYKEKLFF. The DNA of the CDR3 is TGTGCCAGGACTCCAGGGTACTATAAGGAAAAACTGTTTTTT.

The chain links TRBV27 to TRBJ2-5; D uncertain. This CDR3 spans 13 amino acids. Looked up from germline, CDR1 is MNHEY and CDR2 is SMNVEV (reference sequence). Trimming stripped 3 bases from V and 1 base from J, with 6 bases between. This chain's CDR3 is CASSFGPQETQYF. DNA of the CDR3: TGTGCCAGCAGTTTTGGGCCCCAAGAGACCCAGTACTTC.

The chain uses TRBV7-6 and TRBJ2-7, with TRBD2 as a possible D gene (5 bases). V was shortened by 1 base and J by 2 bases, with 15 bases between the two germline ends. The CDR3 extends over 16 amino acids. Germline V CDR1 and CDR2: SGHVS, FNYEAQ. The DNA for the CDR3 is TGTGCCAGCAGCTTAGGTCGGCCCAGCGGAGCCTACGAGCAGTACTTC. It yields the protein CASSLGRPSGAYEQYF. The complete variable domain, with remaining parts taken from reference TRBV7-6 and TRBJ2-7, reads GAGVSQSPRYKVTKRGQDVALRCDPISGHVSLYWYRQALGQGPEFLTYFNYEAQQDKSGLPNDRFSAERPEGSISTLTIQRTEQRDSAMYRCASSLGRPSGAYEQYFGPGTRLTVT.